This T cell receptor beta chain was sequenced for a study of cytotoxic CD8 clonotypes in ibrutinib-treated CLL. General study points: Clonality went up at the time of ibrutinib response, stayed stable in sustained remission, and later dropped back toward its baseline level at progression. Higher circulating CD8+ T-cell counts strongly accompanied higher baseline clonality, above age-matched healthy donors.

The length of the CDR3 is 17 residues. CDR1 is SGHAT, CDR2 FQNNGV, per germline. V shed 7 bases and J shed 2 bases, with 21 bases lying between them. Target depth was 1 in 200,000 to 1 in 1 million T cells, about 10x per clonotype. TCRdb's copy holds only in-frame clones and misses some; the assay was immunoSEQ multiplex PCR. The data contain more than 150,000 clones, over 60% of them singletons. Note on this clone: Antigen specificity is unknown.

The chain is built from TRBV11-2 and TRBJ2-4; D possibly corresponds to TRBD2 (5 bases). This specimen was PBMCs, taken after 24 months of ibrutinib treatment. This TCR came from a human donor with chronic lymphocytic leukemia. The CDR3 sequence is CASIQRLTYSPKNIQYF. The CDR3 coding sequence is TGTGCCAGCATCCAGCGGTTAACCTATTCGCCCAAAAACATTCAGTACTTC.